The rows below give T cell receptor beta chains drawn from one sample of a study of regulatory T cells in long-lasting Graves disease. In TCRdb, the multiplex PCR reads were re-called with MiXCR into one record per CDR3 protein. The sample contains 400,000 to 600,000 distinct CDR3 sequences, about 22% of which appear only once. The sequencing here drew on peripheral blood mononuclear cells (PBMCs), taken when the disease was refractory, from a patient treated with antithyroid drugs. All receptors derive from a female donor with Graves disease. CDR3s include the opening cysteine and the closing phenylalanine or tryptophan. D genes are given only for firm matches. Not all rows give a size; the values are once, few, many and, for expanded clones, a class.

j_call v_call d_call clone_size cdr3_aa cdr3_nt
TRBJ1-1 TRBV3-1 TRBD1 NA CASSQDRGTNTEAFF TGTGCCAGCAGCCAGGACAGGGGTACTAACACTGAAGCTTTCTTT
TRBJ1-1 TRBV28 NA many CASSPLIVITEAFF TGTGCCAGCAGTCCTCTAATCGTGATCACTGAAGCTTTCTTT
TRBJ1-1 TRBV20-1 NA few CSARVATRVTEAFF TGCAGTGCTAGAGTGGCAACCAGGGTCACTGAAGCTTTCTTT
TRBJ2-4 TRBV19 NA few CASSSPGGSGIQYF TGTGCCAGTAGTAGCCCGGGTGGGAGCGGCATTCAGTACTTC
TRBJ1-2 TRBV5-1 NA NA CASSPRMGPADGYTF TGCGCCAGCAGCCCCCGTATGGGTCCCGCAGACGGCTACACCTTC
TRBJ2-5 TRBV19 NA NA CASSPFGGWETQYF TGTGCCAGTAGCCCATTCGGGGGTTGGGAGACCCAGTACTTC
TRBJ1-2 TRBV5-5 NA NA CASSLAPSEGHGYTF TGTGCCAGCAGCTTGGCCCCCAGCGAAGGCCATGGCTACACCTTC
TRBJ1-5 TRBV5-8 NA few CASSLGVVVQPQHF TGTGCCAGCAGCTTGGGAGTGGTTGTTCAGCCCCAGCATTTT
TRBJ2-2 TRBV12-5 NA NA CASVRRITGELFF TGTGCTAGTGTTAGGCGGATCACCGGGGAGCTGTTTTTT
TRBJ1-5 TRBV12-3/TRBV12-4 NA many CASSFGVFQPQHF TGTGCCAGCAGTTTCGGCGTGTTTCAGCCCCAGCATTTT
TRBJ2-7 TRBV19 NA NA CASSLHDPYEQYF TGTGCCAGTAGTTTACATGATCCCTACGAGCAGTACTTC
TRBJ2-3 TRBV10-3 TRBD2 few CAISDASGGRTDTQYF TGTGCCATCAGTGACGCCAGCGGGGGGCGCACAGATACGCAGTATTTT
TRBJ1-3 TRBV29-1 NA NA CSVEASSGNTIYF TGCAGCGTTGAAGCTAGCTCTGGAAACACCATATATTTT
TRBJ1-1 TRBV29-1 NA NA CSLLLGAGAFF TGCAGCCTTTTGTTGGGAGCTGGAGCTTTCTTT
TRBJ2-2 TRBV24-1 TRBD1 many CATSDLQGAGELFF TGTGCCACCAGTGATTTGCAGGGGGCCGGGGAGCTGTTTTTT
TRBJ1-1 TRBV7-9 NA few CASSPDGPEAFF TGTGCCAGCAGCCCCGACGGGCCTGAAGCTTTCTTT
TRBJ1-5 TRBV3-1 TRBD1 few CASSQTGTVLQPQHF TGTGCCAGCAGCCAAACAGGGACAGTTCTGCAGCCCCAGCATTTT
TRBJ2-7 TRBV28 NA many CASRRLGYEQYF TGTGCCAGCAGACGGCTGGGGTACGAGCAGTACTTC
TRBJ2-7 TRBV10-3 TRBD2 NA CAIRGLAGSSYEQYF TGTGCCATCAGAGGACTAGCGGGATCCTCCTACGAGCAGTACTTC
TRBJ2-7 TRBV11-2 TRBD1 NA CASGLTGASYEQYF TGTGCCAGCGGCCTCACAGGGGCCTCCTACGAGCAGTACTTC
TRBJ2-1 TRBV3-1 TRBD2 NA CASSRGTSGGDEQFF TGTGCCAGCAGCCGCGGGACTAGCGGGGGTGATGAGCAGTTCTTC
TRBJ1-5 TRBV20-1 NA few CSARDQGLGPQHF TGCAGTGCTAGAGATCAGGGCTTAGGGCCCCAGCATTTT
TRBJ1-1 TRBV20-1 TRBD1 NA CTAGQGANTEAFF TGCACCGCAGGGCAGGGGGCGAACACTGAAGCTTTCTTT
TRBJ2-7 TRBV4-3 TRBD2 NA CASSQDTLAGYEQYF TGCGCCAGCAGCCAAGATACCCTAGCGGGCTACGAGCAGTACTTC
TRBJ1-1 TRBV19 NA NA CASSIDGAVNTEAFF TGTGCCAGTAGTATAGATGGGGCAGTAAACACTGAAGCTTTCTTT
TRBJ1-1 TRBV3-1 NA few CASSPLHPNTEAFF TGTGCCAGCAGCCCCCTACACCCGAACACTGAAGCTTTCTTT